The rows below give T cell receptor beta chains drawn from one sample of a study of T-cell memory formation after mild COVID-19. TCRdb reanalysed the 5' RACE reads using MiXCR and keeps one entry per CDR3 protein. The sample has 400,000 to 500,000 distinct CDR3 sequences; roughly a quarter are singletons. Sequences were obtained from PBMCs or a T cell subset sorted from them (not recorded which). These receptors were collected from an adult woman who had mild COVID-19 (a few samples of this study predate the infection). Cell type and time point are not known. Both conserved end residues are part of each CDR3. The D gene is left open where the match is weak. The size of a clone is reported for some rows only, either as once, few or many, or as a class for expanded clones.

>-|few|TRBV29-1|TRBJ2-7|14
TGCAGCGCCCGAGGCGGGGAGTCAAGCTACGAGCAGTACTTC
CSARGGESSYEQYF
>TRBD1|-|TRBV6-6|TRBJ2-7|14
TGTGCCAGCAGTTCACAGGGGCCTGAGTACGAGCAGTACTTC
CASSSQGPEYEQYF
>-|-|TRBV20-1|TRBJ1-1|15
TGCAGTGCTAGAGTCCGATTAGGGACGAACACTGAAGCTTTCTTT
CSARVRLGTNTEAFF
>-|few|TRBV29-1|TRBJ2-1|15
TGCAGCGTTGATCCCGGCCGGAGCTCCTACAATGAGCAGTTCTTC
CSVDPGRSSYNEQFF
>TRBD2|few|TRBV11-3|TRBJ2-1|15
TGTGCCAGCAGCCAAGGGACTAGCAGCTACAATGAGCAGTTCTTC
CASSQGTSSYNEQFF
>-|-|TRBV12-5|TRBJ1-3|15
TGTGCTAGTGGTTTGGACACCTCCTCTGGAAACACCATATATTTT
CASGLDTSSGNTIYF
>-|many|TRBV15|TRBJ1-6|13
TGTGCCACCAGCAGACAGGGTGGGTCACCCCTCCACTTT
CATSRQGGSPLHF
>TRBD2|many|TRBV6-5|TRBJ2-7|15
TGTGCCAGCAGGGCGACGACTAGCGGGAAACGCGAGCAGTACTTC
CASRATTSGKREQYF
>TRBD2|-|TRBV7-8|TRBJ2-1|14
TGTGCCAGCAGCTCGGCGGGAGGATTCAATGAGCAGTTCTTC
CASSSAGGFNEQFF
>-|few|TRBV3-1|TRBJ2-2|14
TGTGCCAGCAGCCTTGGACAACCCACCGGGGAGCTGTTTTTT
CASSLGQPTGELFF
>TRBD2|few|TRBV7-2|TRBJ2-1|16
TGTGCCAGCAGCTTAGCGCCGGGACTAGCGGGAGGGCCCGGGTTCTTC
CASSLAPGLAGGPGFF
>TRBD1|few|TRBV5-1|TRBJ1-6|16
TGCGCCAGCAGCCAGGGACAGGGGGCCTTCAATTCACCCCTCCACTTT
CASSQGQGAFNSPLHF
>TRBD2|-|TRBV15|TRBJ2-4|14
TGTGCCACCAGCAGAGAAGTTCGGGCTAGCGGGCCCAACTTC
CATSREVRASGPNF
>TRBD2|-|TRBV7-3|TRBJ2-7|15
TGTGCCAGCAGCCCGACTAGCGGAGCACACTACGAGCAGTACTTC
CASSPTSGAHYEQYF
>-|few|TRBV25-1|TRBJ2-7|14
TGTGCCAGCAGTGACTCCGGGAGCTCCTACGAGCAGTACTTC
CASSDSGSSYEQYF
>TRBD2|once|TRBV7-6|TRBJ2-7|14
TGTGCCAGCAGCCCTCAGCGGGGCTCCCTCGAGCAGTACTTC
CASSPQRGSLEQYF
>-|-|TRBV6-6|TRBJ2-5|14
TGTGCCAGCAGTTACTACGGGGATCAAGAGACCCAGTACTTC
CASSYYGDQETQYF
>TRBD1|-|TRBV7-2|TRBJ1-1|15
TGTGCCAGCAGCTTAATTACAGGGGTAAACACTGAAGCTTTCTTT
CASSLITGVNTEAFF
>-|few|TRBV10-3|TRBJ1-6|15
TGTGCCATCAGTGAAACTTCAGGGTCCAATTCACCCCTCCACTTT
CAISETSGSNSPLHF
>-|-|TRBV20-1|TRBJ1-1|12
TGCAGTGCTAAGGCAGGTGGAACTGAAGCTTTCTTT
CSAKAGGTEAFF
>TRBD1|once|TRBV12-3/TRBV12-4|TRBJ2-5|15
TGTGCCAGCAGTCCCGTTGGACAGGGGTCGGAGACCCAGTACTTC
CASSPVGQGSETQYF
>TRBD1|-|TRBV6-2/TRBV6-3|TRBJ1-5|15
TGTGCCAGCAGTTATCGCGACAGGGCGGGGCAGCCCCAGCATTTT
CASSYRDRAGQPQHF
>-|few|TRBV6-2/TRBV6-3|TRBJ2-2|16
TGTGCCAGCAGCTACAGGGGACTGCTAGGGACCGGGGAGCTGTTTTTT
CASSYRGLLGTGELFF
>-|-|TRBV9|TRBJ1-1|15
TGTGCCAGCAGCGTAGGGGGGGACATGAACACTGAAGCTTTCTTT
CASSVGGDMNTEAFF
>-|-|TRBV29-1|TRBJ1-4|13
TGCAGCGTTGATTCGGGATTGGGTGAAAAACTGTTTTTT
CSVDSGLGEKLFF
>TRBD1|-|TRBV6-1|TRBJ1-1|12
TGTGCCAGTAGGGGGCCGGTCACTGAAGCTTTCTTT
CASRGPVTEAFF
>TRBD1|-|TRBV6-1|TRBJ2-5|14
TGTGCCAGCAGTGAAATTGGGACAGAAGAGACCCAGTACTTC
CASSEIGTEETQYF
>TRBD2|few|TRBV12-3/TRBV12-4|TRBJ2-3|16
TGTGCCAGCAGTTTTCTAGCGGGGGGGGGCACAGATACGCAGTATTTT
CASSFLAGGGTDTQYF
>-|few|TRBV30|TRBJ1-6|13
TGTGCCTTCCGGCTCGAAGGAGGTTCACCCCTCCACTTT
CAFRLEGGSPLHF
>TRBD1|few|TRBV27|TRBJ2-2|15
TGTGCCAGCAGTTTATGGACAGGGGACACCGGGGAGCTGTTTTTT
CASSLWTGDTGELFF
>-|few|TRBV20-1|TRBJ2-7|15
TGCAGTGCTAGAGATTCGGATACAGTGTCCTACGAGCAGTACTTC
CSARDSDTVSYEQYF
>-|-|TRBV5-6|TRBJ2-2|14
TGTGCCAGCAGCACGGCAGGCGTTACCGGGGAGCTGTTTTTT
CASSTAGVTGELFF
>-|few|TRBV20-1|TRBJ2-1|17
TGCAGTGCCCGCGGGACATGGGTGGCGGGATCCTACAATGAGCAGTTCTTC
CSARGTWVAGSYNEQFF
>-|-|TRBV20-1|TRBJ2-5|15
TGCAGTGCTAGAGGCGCCGGGAGTACGCGAGAGACCCAGTACTTC
CSARGAGSTRETQYF
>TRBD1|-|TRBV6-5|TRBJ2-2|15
TGTGCCAGCACCTTAGTGACAGGGTCCCCCGGGGAGCTGTTTTTT
CASTLVTGSPGELFF
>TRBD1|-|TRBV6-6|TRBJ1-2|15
TGTGCCAGCACCTTATCCGGGACAGGGGCCTATGGCTACACCTTC
CASTLSGTGAYGYTF
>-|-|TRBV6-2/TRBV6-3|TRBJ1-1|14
TGTGCCAGCACCAGGGGCGTTCGGAACACTGAAGCTTTCTTT
CASTRGVRNTEAFF
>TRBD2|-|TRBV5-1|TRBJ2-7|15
TGCGCCAGCAGCTCCGGTGGTAGCGGGGTCTACGAGCAGTACTTC
CASSSGGSGVYEQYF
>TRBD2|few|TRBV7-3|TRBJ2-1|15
TGTGCCAGCAGCTTAAGCGGGGGGGCCAACAATGAGCAGTTCTTC
CASSLSGGANNEQFF